Listed here are 4 T cell receptor beta chains from one sample, sequenced in a study of T cell repertoires in cytomegalovirus infection. TCRdb reprocessed the reads with MiXCR, giving one entry per CDR3 protein. The sample has 85,000 to 130,000 distinct CDR3 sequences, 23% seen once. Sequencing was performed on CD8+ T cells from PBMCs. The receptors come from a human donor in good health (CMV status not recorded). Some clones in this sample may be carry-over from other donors' samples.

At least ten counts were recorded for this clonotype. This sequence joins TRBV7-2 and TRBJ2-7; D is uncertain. The germline V gene has CDR1 SGHTA and CDR2 FQGNSA. Deletions cut 5 bases from V and 2 bases from J, with 10 bases between. The CDR3 consists of 13 residues. Written as DNA, the CDR3 is TGTGCCAGCAGCCCTCCCGCAACCTACGAGCAGTACTTC. It specifies CASSPPATYEQYF.

V and J are TRBV20-1 and TRBJ2-1, with 11 nucleotides matching TRBD2. Germline assignment: CDR1 DFQATT and CDR2 SNEGSKA (reference sequence). Trimming cost V 6 bases and J 8 bases; bases outside gene matches: 9. This CDR3 region has 14 residues. In DNA, the CDR3 is TGCAGTGCCCAAACTAGCGGGAGTTTGGATGAGCAGTTCTTC. Its translation: CSAQTSGSLDEQFF.

This clonotype was seen repeatedly, ten times or more. The genes are TRBV4-1 and TRBJ2-3; 13 nucleotides agree with TRBD2. This CDR3 has 19 amino acids. The germline gives CDR1 MGHRA, CDR2 YSYEKL. V lost 0 bases and J lost 1; bases outside the gene matches: 7. The CDR3: CASSQETSGGPHRTDTQYF. The DNA for the CDR3 is TGCGCCAGCAGCCAAGAGACTAGCGGGGGGCCCCACCGCACAGATACGCAGTATTTT.

The genes are TRBV5-4 and TRBJ2-7; TRBD1 is a possible D gene (6 bases). Trimming shortened V by 0 bases and J by 2 bases, and 9 bases separated the two germline ends. This CDR3 contains 14 residues. Germline CDR1 SGHNT, CDR2 YYREEE (reference sequence). The DNA for the CDR3 is TGTGCCAGCAGCTTGGGGGACACAACCTACGAGCAGTACTTC. It is translated as CASSLGDTTYEQYF.